The TCR beta chain under discussion was sequenced for a study of cytomegalovirus exposure and HLA in healthy donors. On this clone: No antigen is known for it.

Primers included in the PCR were 60 Vbeta and 13 Jbeta primers. The method was immunoSEQ multiplex PCR; TCRdb's version includes in-frame clones alone and lacks a portion of them. The sample shows 150,000 or so clones, around 83% of them seen only once. The CDR3 spans 17 residues. CDR1 is SGHTA, CDR2 FQGNSA, per germline. Trimming took 5 bases from V and 0 from J; bases not matched to a gene: 9. Study findings and constraints: Analyses of presence/absence relied on an assumption of roughly uniform sequencing depth across donors. TCR beta chain V- and J-gene trimming was linked, in a later analysis, to a missense variant in DCLRE1C. Among donors in an Asian-associated ancestry cluster, a later analysis reportedly found fewer N-insertions than the approximately 700-donor mean.

The V gene is TRBV7-2, the J gene TRBJ1-3; TRBD1 matches 8 bases. Sequencing was done on a sample of PBMCs. The TCR was taken from a man between 18 and 29 years old in good health and CMV-seropositive. CDR3 sequence reads: CASSPSTGQASGNTIYF. The CDR3 bases are TGTGCCAGCAGCCCAAGCACGGGACAGGCCTCTGGAAACACCATATATTTT.